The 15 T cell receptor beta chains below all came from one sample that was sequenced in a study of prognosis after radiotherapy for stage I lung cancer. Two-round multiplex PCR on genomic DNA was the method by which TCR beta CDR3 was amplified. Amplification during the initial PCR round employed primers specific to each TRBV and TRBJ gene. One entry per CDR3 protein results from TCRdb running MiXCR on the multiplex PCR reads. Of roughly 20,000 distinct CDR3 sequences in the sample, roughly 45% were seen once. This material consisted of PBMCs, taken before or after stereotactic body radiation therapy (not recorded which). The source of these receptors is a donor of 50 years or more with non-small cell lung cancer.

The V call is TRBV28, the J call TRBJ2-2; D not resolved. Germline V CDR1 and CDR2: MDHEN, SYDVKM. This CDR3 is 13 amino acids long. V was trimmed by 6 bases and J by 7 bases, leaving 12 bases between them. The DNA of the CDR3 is TGTGCCAGCAGCCGTTGGACCGACGGGGAGCTGTTTTTT. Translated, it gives CASSRWTDGELFF.

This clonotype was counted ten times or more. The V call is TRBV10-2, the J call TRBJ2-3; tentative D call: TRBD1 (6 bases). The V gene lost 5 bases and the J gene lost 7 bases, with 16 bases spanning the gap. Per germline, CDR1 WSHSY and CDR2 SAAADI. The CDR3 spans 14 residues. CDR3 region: CASSSDRLGNTQYF. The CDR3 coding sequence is TGCGCCAGCAGTTCAGACAGGTTGGGAAATACGCAGTATTTT.

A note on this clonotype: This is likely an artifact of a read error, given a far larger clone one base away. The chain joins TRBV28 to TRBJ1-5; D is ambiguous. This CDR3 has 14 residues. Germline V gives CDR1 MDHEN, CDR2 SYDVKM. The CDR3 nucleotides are TGTGCCAGCAGTTTGGGATTCGATAATCAGACCCAGCATTTT. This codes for CASSLGFDNQTQHF. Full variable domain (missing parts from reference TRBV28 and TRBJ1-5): DVKVTQSSRYLVKRTGEKVFLECVQDMDHENMFWYRQDPGLGLRLIYFSYDVKMKEKGDIPEGYSVSREKKERFSLILESASTNQTSMYLCASSLGFDNQTQHFGDGTRLSIL.

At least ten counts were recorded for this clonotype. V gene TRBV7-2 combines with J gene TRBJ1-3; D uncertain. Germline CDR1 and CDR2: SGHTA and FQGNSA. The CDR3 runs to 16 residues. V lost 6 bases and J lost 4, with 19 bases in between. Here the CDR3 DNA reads TGTGCCAGCAGGCGGAGGAGTTTCCAATCCGGAAACACCATATATTTT. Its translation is CASRRRSFQSGNTIYF.

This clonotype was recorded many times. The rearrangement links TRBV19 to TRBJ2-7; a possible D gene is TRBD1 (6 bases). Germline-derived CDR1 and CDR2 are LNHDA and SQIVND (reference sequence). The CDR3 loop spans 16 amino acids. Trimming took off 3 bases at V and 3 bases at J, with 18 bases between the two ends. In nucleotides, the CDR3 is TGTGCCAGTAGTATGATGCTCGGGCAGGGGAACTACGAGCAGTACTTC. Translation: CASSMMLGQGNYEQYF.

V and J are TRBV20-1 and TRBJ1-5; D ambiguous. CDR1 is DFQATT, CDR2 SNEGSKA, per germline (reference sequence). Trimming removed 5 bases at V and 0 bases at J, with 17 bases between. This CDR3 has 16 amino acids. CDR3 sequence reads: CSASIPGIDSNQPQHF. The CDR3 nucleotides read TGCAGTGCTTCAATCCCAGGAATCGATAGCAATCAGCCCCAGCATTTT.

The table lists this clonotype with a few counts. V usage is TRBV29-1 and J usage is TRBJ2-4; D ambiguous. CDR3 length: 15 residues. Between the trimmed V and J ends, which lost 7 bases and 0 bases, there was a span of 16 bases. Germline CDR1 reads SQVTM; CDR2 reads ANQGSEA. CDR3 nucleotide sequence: TGCAGCGCCGCCAAAACCGCACTAGCCAAAAACATTCAGTACTTC. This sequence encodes CSAAKTALAKNIQYF.

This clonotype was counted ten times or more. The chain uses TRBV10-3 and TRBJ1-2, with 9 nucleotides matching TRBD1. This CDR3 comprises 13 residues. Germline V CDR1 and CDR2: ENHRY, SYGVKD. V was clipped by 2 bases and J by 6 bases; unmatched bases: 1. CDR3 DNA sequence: TGTGCCATCAGTGAGGGACAGGGGAATGGCTACACCTTC. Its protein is CAISEGQGNGYTF.

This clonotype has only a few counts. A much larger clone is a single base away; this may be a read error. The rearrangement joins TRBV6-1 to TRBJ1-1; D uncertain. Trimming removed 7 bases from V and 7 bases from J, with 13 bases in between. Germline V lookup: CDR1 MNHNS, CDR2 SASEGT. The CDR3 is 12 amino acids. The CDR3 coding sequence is TGTGCCAGCATATCACAAGGTGTTGAAGCTTTCTTT. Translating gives CASISQGVEAFF.

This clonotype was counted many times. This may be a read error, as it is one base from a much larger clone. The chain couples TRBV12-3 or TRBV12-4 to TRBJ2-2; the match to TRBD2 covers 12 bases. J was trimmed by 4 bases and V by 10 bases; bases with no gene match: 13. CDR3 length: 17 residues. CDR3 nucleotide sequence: TGTGCCAACAGCAGAACTAGCGGGAGGTCGGTCACCGGGGAGCTGTTTTTT. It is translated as CANSRTSGRSVTGELFF.

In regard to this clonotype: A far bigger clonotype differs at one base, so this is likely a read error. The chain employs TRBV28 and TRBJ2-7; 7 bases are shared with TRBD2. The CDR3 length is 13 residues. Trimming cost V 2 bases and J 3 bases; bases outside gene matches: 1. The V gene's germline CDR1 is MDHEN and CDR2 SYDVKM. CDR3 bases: TGTGCCAGCAGTTTAGCGGGAGACTACGAGCAGTACTTC. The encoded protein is CASSLAGDYEQYF. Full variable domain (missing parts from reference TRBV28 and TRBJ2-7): DVKVTQSSRYLVKRTGEKVFLECVQDMDHENMFWYRQDPGLGLRLIYFSYDVKMKEKGDIPEGYSVSREKKERFSLILESASTNQTSMYLCASSLAGDYEQYFGPGTRLTVT.

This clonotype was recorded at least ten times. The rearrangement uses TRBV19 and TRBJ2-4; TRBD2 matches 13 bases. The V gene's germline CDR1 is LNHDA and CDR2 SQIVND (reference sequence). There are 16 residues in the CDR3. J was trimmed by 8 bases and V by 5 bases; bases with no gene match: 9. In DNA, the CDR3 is TGTGCCAGTAGTTTCGGACTAGCGGGAGTTTCGGACATTCAGTACTTC. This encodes CASSFGLAGVSDIQYF.

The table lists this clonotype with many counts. CDR3 loop: CAIYGAGTGELFF. The DNA of the CDR3 is TGTGCCATCTACGGGGCTGGCACCGGGGAGCTGTTTTTT. The V gene is TRBV10-3, the J gene TRBJ2-2; D is possibly TRBD1 or TRBD2 (5 bases each). This CDR3 spans 13 amino acids. Trimming removed 8 bases from V and 4 bases from J, with 11 bases in between. Germline CDR1 is ENHRY and CDR2 is SYGVKD.

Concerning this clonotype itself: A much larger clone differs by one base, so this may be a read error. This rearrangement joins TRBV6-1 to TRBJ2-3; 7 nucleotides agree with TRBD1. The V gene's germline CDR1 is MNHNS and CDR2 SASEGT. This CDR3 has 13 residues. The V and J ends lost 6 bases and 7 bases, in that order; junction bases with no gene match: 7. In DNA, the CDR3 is TGTGCCAGCAGGGGAGAGGGGGCATATACGCAGTATTTT. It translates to CASRGEGAYTQYF.

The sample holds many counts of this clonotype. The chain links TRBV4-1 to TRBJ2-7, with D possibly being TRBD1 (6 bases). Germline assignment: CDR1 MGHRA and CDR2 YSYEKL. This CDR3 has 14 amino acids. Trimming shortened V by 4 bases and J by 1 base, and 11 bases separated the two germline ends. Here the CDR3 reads CASSPLTGSYEQYF. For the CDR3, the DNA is TGCGCCAGCAGCCCCCTGACAGGTTCCTACGAGCAGTACTTC.